These 17 T cell receptor beta chains were sequenced from one sample in a study of prognosis after radiotherapy for stage I lung cancer. Template was genomic DNA; TCR beta CDR3 amplified in two multiplex PCR rounds. The use of primers specific to each TRBV and TRBJ gene characterized first-round PCR. TCRdb re-called the multiplex PCR reads through MiXCR, storing one row per CDR3 protein. The sample shows about 17,000 distinct CDR3 sequences, over 15% of them seen only once. The source was PBMCs, collected before or after stereotactic body radiation therapy (not recorded which). These receptors were taken from a donor over 45 with non-small cell lung cancer.

This clonotype is medium-sized. The rearrangement links TRBV11-1 to TRBJ2-1; 10 bases map to TRBD2. The V gene's germline CDR1 is SGHAT and CDR2 FQDESV (reference sequence). CDR3 length: 17 amino acids. V shed 2 bases and J 2 bases; nucleotides not matched to a gene: 6. The CDR3 protein is CASSLRIAGGTYNEQFF. The CDR3 nucleotides read TGTGCCAGCAGCTTACGCATAGCGGGAGGCACCTACAATGAGCAGTTCTTC.

This clonotype was found many times. A read error may produce the germline difference seen at one junction end. V and J are TRBV6-1 and TRBJ2-1, with 11 positions matching TRBD2. CDR1 and CDR2 from the germline V gene are MNHNS and SASEGT. This CDR3 is 15 amino acids long. The CDR3 loop is CASAQIAGGYNKQFF. CDR3 bases: TGTGCCAGCGCGCAAATAGCGGGAGGGTACAATAAGCAGTTCTTC.

This clonotype appeared many times. The chain joins TRBV30 to TRBJ2-1; D unresolved. Per germline, CDR1 GTSNPN and CDR2 SVGIG (reference sequence). CDR3 size: 13 residues. V lost 4 bases, J lost 4 bases, and 11 bases lay in between. The CDR3 DNA follows: TGTGCCTGGACCCCTGACTTTTACAATGAGCAGTTCTTC. It codes for CAWTPDFYNEQFF.

With regard to this clonotype: A far larger clone is a single base away, which makes a read error likely. The rearrangement joins TRBV6-6 to TRBJ1-2; the D gene is possibly TRBD1 (5 bases). Germline V CDR1 and CDR2: MNHNY, SVGAGI (reference sequence). This CDR3 contains 13 residues. Deletions cut 0 bases from V and 8 bases from J, with 10 bases between. CDR3 loop: CASSYSWGTGYTF. The DNA for the CDR3 is TGTGCCAGCAGTTACTCGTGGGGCACAGGCTACACCTTC.

The V gene is TRBV27, the J gene TRBJ2-1; 12 bases line up with TRBD2. The ends lost 1 base at V and 0 bases at J; junction bases unmatched: 1. CDR3 length: 17 residues. Germline V CDR1 and CDR2: MNHEY, SMNVEV (reference sequence). CDR3 sequence: CASSLLTSGSSYNEQFF. The CDR3 coding sequence is TGTGCCAGCAGTTTATTGACTAGCGGGAGCTCCTACAATGAGCAGTTCTTC.

This clonotype has ten or more counts. The chain combines TRBV18 with TRBJ1-1, with D unresolved. The CDR3 runs 12 residues. The ends were cut back, 5 bases at V and 5 bases at J, with 9 bases in the middle. Germline CDR1 reads KGHSH; CDR2 reads LQKENI. The DNA of the CDR3 is TGTGCCAGCTCATTTTTAGGGACTGAAGCTTTCTTT. Amino acids: CASSFLGTEAFF.

Points on this clonotype: Since a far larger clone is one base different, this is likely a read error. The chain employs TRBV11-2 and TRBJ2-5; unclear D gene. The DNA matches TRBJ2-1 better at its end, which makes the J call doubtful. The CDR3 is 13 residues long. CDR1 and CDR2 from the germline V gene are SGHAT and FQNNGV. CDR3: CDSSLVSLNEQFF. The CDR3 nucleotides are TGTGACAGCAGCTTAGTTTCCCTCAATGAGCAGTTCTTC.

This clonotype was counted ten times or more. In DNA, the CDR3 is TGTGCCAGCAGTTCCCAAGGGTCTGAAGCTTTCTTT. Translating gives CASSSQGSEAFF. The J gene is TRBJ1-1, the V gene TRBV6-9; D ambiguous. V gave up 4 bases and J gave up 6 bases, with 9 bases separating them. From germline, CDR1 is MNHGY and CDR2 SVAAGI. There are 12 residues in the CDR3.

This clonotype was observed at least ten times. One end of the junction fails to match germline, which may point to a read error. The chain links TRBV7-7 to TRBJ2-5; D gene uncertain. Looked up from germline, CDR1 is SSHAT and CDR2 is FNYEAQ (reference sequence). The CDR3 has 13 amino acids. CDR3 residues: CASSRGAQETQYF. CDR3 bases: TGTGCTAGCAGCCGCGGAGCACAAGAGACCCAGTACTTC.

This clonotype has at least ten counts. V is TRBV6-1 and J is TRBJ1-1; no definite D call. Germline lookup yields CDR1 MNHNS and CDR2 SASEGT. With 6 bases removed from V and 1 base from J, the gap between germline ends came to 6 bases. The CDR3 covers 12 residues. This CDR3 reads CASSPQNTEAFF. The CDR3, as DNA: TGTGCCAGCAGCCCACAGAACACTGAAGCTTTCTTT.

This clonotype was recorded at least ten times. The chain links TRBV7-2 to TRBJ2-7, with TRBD2 identical over 11 bases. The J segment lost 8 bases and the V segment lost 1 base, leaving 1 base of the junction unmatched. CDR1 is SGHTA and CDR2 is FQGNSA in the germline V gene. This CDR3 has 13 amino acids. The CDR3 is CASSLGLAGQQYF. The CDR3 nucleotides are TGTGCCAGCAGCTTAGGACTAGCGGGGCAGCAGTACTTC.

The table lists this clonotype with many counts. The chain joins TRBV5-1 to TRBJ2-7; a possible D gene is TRBD2 (7 bases). The germline V gene has CDR1 SGHRS and CDR2 YFSETQ. The CDR3 totals 15 residues. V shed 4 bases and J shed 5 bases, with 19 bases lying between them. The CDR3 spells CASSPEGGGWDEQYV. CDR3 nucleotide sequence: TGCGCCAGCAGCCCGGAAGGGGGGGGGTGGGACGAGCAGTACGTC.

This clonotype was seen many times. The genes are TRBV7-8 and TRBJ2-7; possible D gene TRBD1, 5 bases. The CDR3 has 15 amino acids. Germline CDR1 SGHVS, CDR2 FQNEAQ. V lost 2 bases to trimming and J lost 2 bases, with 13 bases between them. CDR3 sequence reads: CASSLQTTATYEQYF. CDR3 DNA sequence: TGTGCCAGCAGCTTACAAACGACAGCCACCTACGAGCAGTACTTC.

The chain couples TRBV18 to TRBJ2-5; the match to TRBD1 covers 8 bases. With 4 bases clipped from V and 2 bases from J, the junction kept 15 bases outside the gene matches. Germline assignment: CDR1 KGHSH and CDR2 LQKENI. CDR3 length: 18 residues. CDR3 sequence (DNA): TGTGCCAGCTCACGGGGGATACAGGGGGATTTCGTACAAGAGACCCAGTACTTC. It is translated as CASSRGIQGDFVQETQYF.

This clonotype was counted at least ten times. V is TRBV29-1 and J is TRBJ1-1; D is possibly TRBD1 (5 bases). Deletions cut 7 bases from V and 3 bases from J, with 6 bases between. Germline CDR1 is SQVTM and CDR2 is ANQGSEA. This CDR3 region has 10 residues. This CDR3 reads CSARDTEAFF. CDR3 in DNA: TGCAGCGCCAGGGACACTGAAGCTTTCTTT.

By share, this clonotype ranks as medium-sized. V is TRBV7-8 and J is TRBJ2-2; perhaps TRBD2 as D (6 bases). With 1 base removed from V and 5 bases from J, the gap between germline ends came to 8 bases. The CDR3 contains 14 residues. Per the germline V gene, CDR1 is SGHVS and CDR2 is FQNEAQ. As DNA, the CDR3 is TGTGCCAGCAGCTTAGTTGGGGGGACCGGGGAGCTGTTTTTT. Translation gives CASSLVGGTGELFF.

Many counts were recorded for this clonotype. The chain is built from TRBV10-3 and TRBJ2-4; D might be TRBD1 (6 bases). The CDR3 is 17 amino acids. CDR1 and CDR2 (germline): ENHRY, SYGVKD. V shed 0 bases and J shed 1 base, with 13 bases lying between them. CDR3 residues: CAISESTDSVAKNIQYF. The CDR3 DNA is TGTGCCATCAGTGAGTCGACGGACAGTGTGGCCAAAAACATTCAGTACTTC.